The 29 T cell receptor beta chains given below trace back to one sample, sequenced in a study of shared clonotypes between healthy human individuals. Sequencing was performed with immunoSEQ multiplex PCR; in TCRdb, only in-frame clones are kept and a portion is missing. The data contain 650,000 to 700,000 clones, about 90% of them singletons. Sequencing used memory CD8+ T cells from PBMCs. The subset here: CD45RO+ cells pooled with CCR7-negative TemRA cells. These receptors all stem from a man younger than 35 in good health. Some clones in this sample may be carry-over from other donors' samples.

The CDR3 DNA reads as TGTGCCAGCAGTTTACGTCAGGGGGGCAGAAATCAGCCCCAGCATTTT. It is translated as CASSLRQGGRNQPQHF. The rearrangement links TRBV28 to TRBJ1-5; 7 positions agree with TRBD1. The germline gives CDR1 MDHEN, CDR2 SYDVKM. The CDR3 runs 16 residues. The V and J ends lost 2 bases and 4 bases, in that order; junction bases with no gene match: 8. Based on the CDR3 plus reference TRBV28 and TRBJ1-5, the full variable domain is DVKVTQSSRYLVKRTGEKVFLECVQDMDHENMFWYRQDPGLGLRLIYFSYDVKMKEKGDIPEGYSVSREKKERFSLILESASTNQTSMYLCASSLRQGGRNQPQHFGDGTRLSIL.

The chain uses TRBV18 and TRBJ2-1, with D possibly being TRBD2 (6 bases). The CDR3 covers 18 residues. CDR1 is KGHSH, CDR2 LQKENI, per germline. V lost 4 bases, J lost 0 bases, and 19 bases lay in between. The CDR3 DNA reads as TGTGCCAGCTCACTAAACCCCACGGGCGGGAACTCCTACAATGAGCAGTTCTTC. Its translation: CASSLNPTGGNSYNEQFF.

This clone came up once. The chain links TRBV11-2 to TRBJ2-5; weak D call: TRBD1 (5 bases). Germline lookup yields CDR1 SGHAT and CDR2 FQNNGV. The CDR3 totals 17 residues. Between the trimmed V and J ends, which lost 0 bases and 4 bases, there was a span of 18 bases. This CDR3 reads CASSLDAVWGQGETQYF. CDR3 bases: TGTGCCAGCAGCTTAGATGCGGTGTGGGGCCAAGGAGAGACCCAGTACTTC.

This clone was counted only a few times. The gene calls are TRBV7-3 and TRBJ2-7, with TRBD1 as a possible D gene (5 bases). This CDR3 is built from 14 residues. Germline assignment: CDR1 SGHTA and CDR2 FQGTGA. Trimming shortened V by 2 bases and J by 4 bases, and 12 bases separated the two germline ends. The CDR3 loop is CASSLLPGKYEQYF. In DNA form, the CDR3 reads TGTGCCAGCAGCTTATTGCCAGGGAAGTACGAGCAGTACTTC.

This clone appeared once. The chain joins TRBV27 to TRBJ2-5; D may be TRBD2 (5 bases). There are 15 residues in the CDR3. V lost 2 bases to trimming and J lost 5 bases, with 15 bases between them. Germline V gives CDR1 MNHEY, CDR2 SMNVEV (reference sequence). The CDR3 DNA sequence: TGTGCCAGCAGTTTAAGAAAGCTAGCTTGGGAGACCCAGTACTTC. Amino acid sequence: CASSLRKLAWETQYF.

The chain couples TRBV7-6 to TRBJ1-1; D perhaps matches TRBD1 (6 bases). V lost 1 base, J lost 4 bases, and 22 bases lay in between. The CDR3 extends over 18 amino acids. Germline loops: CDR1 SGHVS, CDR2 FNYEAQ. Here the CDR3 reads CASSLEALSGGRGTEAFF. CDR3 coding DNA: TGTGCCAGCAGCTTAGAGGCTTTGTCGGGGGGCCGGGGCACTGAAGCTTTCTTT.

The genes are TRBV27 and TRBJ2-1; D gene ambiguous. V was cut by 3 bases and J by 1 base, with 16 bases left in between. CDR3 length: 17 amino acids. Germline loops: CDR1 MNHEY, CDR2 SMNVEV (reference sequence). The CDR3 sequence: CASSFRPSGDSYNEQFF. For the CDR3, the DNA is TGTGCCAGCAGTTTCCGCCCGTCCGGCGATTCCTACAATGAGCAGTTCTTC.

There are a few counts of this clone. The J gene is TRBJ1-1, the V gene TRBV4-1; no reliable D call. The CDR3 covers 14 residues. Germline V gene sequence: CDR1 MGHRA, CDR2 YSYEKL. V was cut by 4 bases and J by 4 bases, with 13 bases left in between. The CDR3 bases are TGCGCCAGCAGCCCGGGGTCACTAAGCACTGAAGCTTTCTTT. The encoded protein is CASSPGSLSTEAFF.

For this clone: This sequence is one base from a far larger clone and is likely a read error. Different DNA sequences within this sample yield the same CDR3. The CDR3, as DNA: TGTGCCAGCAGTTTCACCGGGGAGCTGTTTTTT. Protein sequence: CASSFTGELFF. The chain uses TRBV6-6 and TRBJ2-2; the D is unclear. V was clipped by 4 bases and J by 4 bases, with 1 base between them. This CDR3 has 11 residues. CDR1 is MNHNY and CDR2 is SVGAGI in the germline V gene (reference sequence).

The chain uses TRBV7-8 and TRBJ2-4; D is perhaps TRBD1 (5 bases). Germline CDR1 and CDR2: SGHVS and FQNEAQ. V was cut by 5 bases and J by 0 bases, with 20 bases left in between. The CDR3 runs to 18 residues. The chain's CDR3 is CASSPGGVKGLAKNIQYF. The CDR3 DNA is TGTGCCAGCAGCCCCGGTGGCGTTAAGGGGCTAGCCAAAAACATTCAGTACTTC.

As to this clone: Other nucleotide sequences from this sample produce the same CDR3. The chain is built from TRBV5-4 and TRBJ2-7, with a weak D call TRBD2 (6 bases). The CDR3 runs to 14 residues. Germline V gives CDR1 SGHNT, CDR2 YYREEE (reference sequence). V was pared by 0 bases and J by 2 bases, with 9 bases between. CDR3 nucleotide sequence: TGTGCCAGCAGCTTGGGGGGGGTTCCCTACGAGCAGTACTTC. Protein sequence: CASSLGGVPYEQYF.

The chain combines TRBV19 with TRBJ2-3, with TRBD2 as a possible D gene (5 bases). Trimming pared 3 bases from V and 5 bases from J, leaving 6 bases between. This CDR3 contains 12 residues. Germline values: CDR1 LNHDA, CDR2 SQIVND (reference sequence). CDR3 loop: CASSISEDTQYF. Written as DNA, the CDR3 is TGTGCCAGTAGTATTAGCGAAGATACGCAGTATTTT. Full variable domain (outside the CDR3, taken from reference TRBV19 and TRBJ2-3): DGGITQSPKYLFRKEGQNVTLSCEQNLNHDAMYWYRQDPGQGLRLIYYSQIVNDFQKGDIAEGYSVSREKKESFPLTVTSAQKNPTAFYLCASSISEDTQYFGPGTRLTVL.

This clone was picked up a small number of times. The V call is TRBV28, the J call TRBJ1-1; D is undetermined. Germline V lookup: CDR1 MDHEN, CDR2 SYDVKM. This CDR3 contains 12 residues. V dropped 1 base and J dropped 10 bases, with 10 bases sitting between them. For the CDR3, the DNA is TGTGCCAGCAGTTTATCTGACTTGGGAGCTTTCTTT. It specifies CASSLSDLGAFF.

The chain employs TRBV29-1 and TRBJ2-5, with 9 bases fitting TRBD1. This CDR3 region has 13 residues. V lost 6 bases and J lost 2; bases outside the gene matches: 4. Germline CDR1 and CDR2: SQVTM and ANQGSEA. The CDR3 region has the DNA TGCAGCGTAGGAGACAGGGGGCAAGAGACCCAGTACTTC. It codes for CSVGDRGQETQYF.

CDR3 bases: TGCGCCAGCAGTGAGACTAGCGGGACCAACGAGCAGTACTTC. It codes for CASSETSGTNEQYF. The chain has TRBV10-2 and TRBJ2-7; 10 bases map to TRBD2. Germline loops: CDR1 WSHSY, CDR2 SAAADI. The CDR3 totals 14 residues. The V and J ends lost 2 bases and 5 bases, in that order; junction bases with no gene match: 3.

Worth noting for this clone: Other DNA sequences in the same sample also yield this CDR3. DNA for the CDR3: TGTGCCAGCAGCTTACCCGGGTCCTACGAGCAGTACTTC. It encodes CASSLPGSYEQYF. This chain joins TRBV7-9 and TRBJ2-7; no firm D call. The CDR3 is 13 residues long. V lost 2 bases and J 1 base, leaving 6 bases between the germline ends. The germline V gene encodes CDR1 SEHNR and CDR2 FQNEAQ (reference sequence). Looking up the rest from reference TRBV7-9 and TRBJ2-7 gives the full variable domain: DTGVSQNPRHKITKRGQNVTFRCDPISEHNRLYWYRQTLGQGPEFLTYFQNEAQLEKSRLLSDRFSAERPKGSFSTLEIQRTEQGDSAMYLCASSLPGSYEQYFGPGTRLTVT.

The CDR3: CASSVPGAGANVLTF. The CDR3 DNA follows: TGTGCCAGCAGCGTTCCGGGGGCTGGGGCCAACGTCCTGACTTTC. The chain recombines TRBV9 with TRBJ2-6; TRBD2 is a possible D gene (6 bases). Between the trimmed V and J ends, which lost 2 bases and 2 bases, there was a span of 8 bases. The CDR3 covers 15 residues. Germline lookup yields CDR1 SGDLS and CDR2 YYNGEE.

The V gene is TRBV11-2, the J gene TRBJ2-7; 11 bases are a match to TRBD1. Looked up from germline, CDR1 is SGHAT and CDR2 is FQNNGV. This CDR3 region has 14 residues. The J segment lost 4 bases and the V segment lost 4 bases, leaving 3 bases of the junction unmatched. The CDR3: CASSSGQGAYEQYF. The CDR3 DNA reads TGTGCCAGCAGCTCAGGACAGGGGGCATACGAGCAGTACTTC.

The DNA for the CDR3 is TGTGCCAGCAGCCGACCCCGCGCGGTTCAGCCCCAGCATTTT. This translates into CASSRPRAVQPQHF. V usage is TRBV6-1 and J usage is TRBJ1-5; D gene unclear. This CDR3 contains 14 residues. V dropped 6 bases and J dropped 6 bases, with 15 bases sitting between them. Germline V CDR1 and CDR2: MNHNS, SASEGT.

The rearrangement joins TRBV7-6 to TRBJ1-4, with a tentative D call TRBD1 (5 bases). This CDR3 has 16 residues. V was clipped by 5 bases and J by 4 bases, with 17 bases between them. Germline V gene lookup returns CDR1 SGHVS and CDR2 FNYEAQ. CDR3 nucleotide sequence: TGTGCCAGCAGCCAGTTAGGGGAACTGCGTAATGAAAAACTGTTTTTT. Its protein is CASSQLGELRNEKLFF.

As DNA, the CDR3 is TGTGCCAGCAGTTCCGGAGGCTACACAGATACGCAGTATTTT. Translated: CASSSGGYTDTQYF. The chain employs TRBV6-5 and TRBJ2-3, with D possibly being TRBD2 (5 bases). The CDR3 sequence is 14 residues long. The germline V and J ends were trimmed by 4 bases and 2 bases, with 10 bases remaining between them. Germline lookup yields CDR1 MNHEY and CDR2 SVGAGI.

The rearrangement joins TRBV19 to TRBJ2-5; possible D gene TRBD1, 5 bases. The CDR3 is made up of 13 amino acids. Per germline, CDR1 LNHDA and CDR2 SQIVND (reference sequence). V was cut by 4 bases and J by 2 bases, with 8 bases left in between. Here the CDR3 reads CASSTRTQETQYF. CDR3 in DNA: TGTGCCAGTAGTACACGGACACAAGAGACCCAGTACTTC.

This sequence joins TRBV6-5 and TRBJ1-3, with D perhaps TRBD1 (5 bases). The V end was cut by 6 bases, the J end by 0 bases, with 12 bases between. Germline CDR1 and CDR2: MNHEY and SVGAGI. The CDR3 runs 15 residues. The CDR3 region is CASRDRGNSGNTIYF. In DNA form, the CDR3 reads TGTGCCAGCAGGGATAGGGGAAACTCTGGAAACACCATATATTTT.

This sequence joins TRBV5-5 and TRBJ1-1; D gene unclear. CDR1 is SGHKS and CDR2 is YYEKEE in the germline V gene (reference sequence). CDR3 length equals 13 residues. Trimming stripped 7 bases from V and 0 bases from J, with 10 bases between. CDR3 loop: CASLSDLNTEAFF. CDR3 nucleotide sequence: TGTGCCAGCCTCTCGGACCTGAACACTGAAGCTTTCTTT.

The chain combines TRBV6-5 with TRBJ1-1; the D gene is possibly TRBD1 (5 bases). The CDR3 extends over 15 amino acids. Deletions cut 6 bases from V and 0 bases from J, with 14 bases between. Germline-derived CDR1 and CDR2 are MNHEY and SVGAGI. The CDR3 bases are TGTGCCAGCAGCCTCTTTGGGGGGATGAACACTGAAGCTTTCTTT. Encoded protein: CASSLFGGMNTEAFF.

This clone is a singleton in its sample. This chain joins TRBV29-1 and TRBJ2-2, with TRBD1 identical over 7 bases. The CDR3 has 15 residues. Germline V lookup: CDR1 SQVTM, CDR2 ANQGSEA. V was clipped by 3 bases and J by 0 bases; unmatched bases: 4. CDR3 nucleotide sequence: TGCAGCGTTGAGAAGACAGGGACGAACACCGGGGAGCTGTTTTTT. Encoded protein: CSVEKTGTNTGELFF.

This chain uses TRBV6-4 with TRBJ2-1; the match to TRBD2 covers 9 bases. The V gene end was trimmed by 6 bases and the J gene end by 7 bases; junction bases not matched to a gene: 13. CDR1 is MRHNA and CDR2 is SNTAGT in the germline V gene. CDR3 length: 16 amino acids. The CDR3 loop reads CASRVTFLAGRNEQFF. In nucleotides, the CDR3 is TGTGCCAGCAGAGTGACGTTCCTAGCGGGAAGGAATGAGCAGTTCTTC.

V and J are TRBV27 and TRBJ2-7, with D tentatively TRBD2 (6 bases). The germline V and J ends were trimmed by 4 bases and 3 bases, with 16 bases remaining between them. The CDR3 is 15 residues long. Germline loops: CDR1 MNHEY, CDR2 SMNVEV (reference sequence). Here the CDR3 reads CASSSWSGVIYEQYF. DNA of the CDR3: TGTGCCAGCAGTTCTTGGTCGGGAGTCATCTACGAGCAGTACTTC.

The V call is TRBV27, the J call TRBJ2-1; TRBD2 aligns across 7 bases. This CDR3 spans 15 amino acids. The germline CDR1 and CDR2 sequences are MNHEY and SMNVEV (reference sequence). Unmatched junction bases numbered 11, after V lost 3 bases and J lost 9 bases. CDR3 DNA: TGTGCCAGCAGTTTCCTGAGGGGCGCTAGCGGTGAGCAGTTCTTC. Amino acids: CASSFLRGASGEQFF.